These T cell receptor beta chains were read from a single sample in a study of blood T cell repertoires in COVID-19. The assay was immunoSEQ multiplex PCR, and TCRdb's table has in-frame clones only and misses some. The sample holds roughly 190,000 clones, 85% to 90% seen once. The sample comprised peripheral blood. The receptors derive from a woman of 80 years or more in a cohort sampled during active or convalescent COVID-19. CDR3s include the opening cysteine and the closing phenylalanine or tryptophan. The D gene is left open where the match is weak. Expanded clones are given a class, and other clones once, few, many or no size at all.

D gene: TRBD1
V gene: TRBV10-3
J gene: TRBJ1-2
clone size: NA
CDR3 DNA: TGTGCCATCACTCGACAGGGGGCTCGTAACTATGGCTACACCTTC
CDR3 protein: CAITRQGARNYGYTF

D gene: TRBD1
V gene: TRBV27
J gene: TRBJ1-2
clone size: NA
CDR3 DNA: TGTGCCAGCACGAGTACAGGACAGGCGGTTTTCAACTATGGCTACACCTTC
CDR3 protein: CASTSTGQAVFNYGYTF

D gene: TRBD1
V gene: TRBV27
J gene: TRBJ1-2
clone size: NA
CDR3 DNA: TGTGCCAGCAGTTTAAGACAGGGTATAGGCTACACCTTC
CDR3 protein: CASSLRQGIGYTF

D gene: NA
V gene: TRBV10-3
J gene: TRBJ1-6
clone size: NA
CDR3 DNA: TGTGCCATCAGTGAAGGGACATCTGCTAATTCACCCCTCCACTTT
CDR3 protein: CAISEGTSANSPLHF

D gene: NA
V gene: TRBV28
J gene: TRBJ1-1
clone size: NA
CDR3 DNA: TGTGCCAGTAGTGTCGAGGGTGAAGCTTTCTTT
CDR3 protein: CASSVEGEAFF

D gene: TRBD1
V gene: TRBV2
J gene: TRBJ1-2
clone size: NA
CDR3 DNA: TGTGCCAGCAGTTCTCCAGGGGGACAGGGGGCTAACTATGGCTACACCTTC
CDR3 protein: CASSSPGGQGANYGYTF

D gene: NA
V gene: TRBV2
J gene: TRBJ1-1
clone size: once
CDR3 DNA: TGTGCCAGCGCCAACGGGTTGAACACTGAAGCTTTCTTT
CDR3 protein: CASANGLNTEAFF

D gene: TRBD1
V gene: TRBV27
J gene: TRBJ1-2
clone size: NA
CDR3 DNA: TGTGCCAGCACCGAAACAGGGGGAGCTAACTATGGCTACACCTTC
CDR3 protein: CASTETGGANYGYTF

D gene: TRBD2
V gene: TRBV7-8
J gene: TRBJ2-1
clone size: NA
CDR3 DNA: TGTGCCAGCAGTTTAATAGCGGGGTACAATGAGCAGTTCTTC
CDR3 protein: CASSLIAGYNEQFF

D gene: NA
V gene: TRBV4-2
J gene: TRBJ2-7
clone size: NA
CDR3 DNA: TGTGCCAGCAGTCAAGGACACGGCGAGCAGTACTTC
CDR3 protein: CASSQGHGEQYF

D gene: NA
V gene: TRBV29-1
J gene: TRBJ1-4
clone size: once
CDR3 DNA: TGCAGCGTTGGAGGATTTAATGAAAAACTGTTTTTT
CDR3 protein: CSVGGFNEKLFF

D gene: NA
V gene: TRBV5-1
J gene: TRBJ2-3
clone size: NA
CDR3 DNA: TGCGCCAGCAGCTTGGTAATCCAGGATACGCAGTATTTT
CDR3 protein: CASSLVIQDTQYF

D gene: NA
V gene: TRBV11-3
J gene: TRBJ1-1
clone size: NA
CDR3 DNA: TGTGCCAGCAGCTTAGATGGCGGGAACACTGAAGCTTTCTTT
CDR3 protein: CASSLDGGNTEAFF

D gene: TRBD1
V gene: TRBV10-1
J gene: TRBJ1-1
clone size: NA
CDR3 DNA: TGCGCCAGCAGCAGAGACAGGGGCACTGAAGCTTTCTTT
CDR3 protein: CASSRDRGTEAFF

D gene: NA
V gene: TRBV5-1
J gene: TRBJ1-1
clone size: NA
CDR3 DNA: TGCGCCAGCAGCTTAGAGGTGAACACTGAAGCTTTCTTT
CDR3 protein: CASSLEVNTEAFF

D gene: NA
V gene: TRBV19
J gene: TRBJ2-2
clone size: NA
CDR3 DNA: TGTGCCAGTAGGTTAGTGGTGAACACCGGGGAGCTGTTTTTT
CDR3 protein: CASRLVVNTGELFF

D gene: TRBD2
V gene: TRBV19
J gene: TRBJ2-3
clone size: NA
CDR3 DNA: TGTGCCAGTAGTATAGCCTCCGGACTAGCGACAGATACGCAGTATTTT
CDR3 protein: CASSIASGLATDTQYF

D gene: TRBD1
V gene: TRBV7-2
J gene: TRBJ1-5
clone size: NA
CDR3 DNA: TGTGCCAGCAGCGTAAACAGGGGACGCCAGCCCCAGCATTTT
CDR3 protein: CASSVNRGRQPQHF

D gene: TRBD1
V gene: TRBV28
J gene: TRBJ1-5
clone size: NA
CDR3 DNA: TGTGCCAGCAGGCCCGACAGGGTGGGGGATCAGCCCCAGCATTTT
CDR3 protein: CASRPDRVGDQPQHF